These T cell receptor beta chains were read from a single sample in a study of blood T cell repertoires in COVID-19. Sequenced by immunoSEQ multiplex PCR; TCRdb stores in-frame clones only, minus some. The sample lists 260,000 or so clones; roughly 86% were seen once. Sequenced material: PBMCs or T cells enriched from blood (not recorded which). These receptors came from a woman aged 25 to 45 with acute COVID-19. Both conserved end residues are part of each CDR3. The D gene is left open where the match is weak. Some rows mark clone size as missing; the rest say once, few, many or name a class of expanded clone.

TRBD1 TRBJ1-2 NA TRBV12-3/TRBV12-4 CASSPTGGRGYTF TGTGCCAGCAGTCCCACAGGGGGCAGGGGCTACACCTTC
NA TRBJ1-1 NA TRBV25-1 CASTEGRGITEAFF TGTGCCAGCACCGAAGGTAGGGGGATCACTGAAGCTTTCTTT
NA TRBJ2-1 NA TRBV7-9 CASSSTGNNRENEQFF TGTGCCAGCAGCTCTACAGGTAATAATCGCGAGAATGAGCAGTTCTTC
TRBD1 TRBJ1-2 NA TRBV3-1/TRBV3-2 CASSQESGGARYGYTF TGTGCCAGCAGCCAAGAATCAGGGGGCGCAAGGTATGGCTACACCTTC
NA TRBJ2-3 once TRBV19 CASRLVDTQYF TGTGCCAGTAGACTAGTCGATACGCAGTATTTT
TRBD1 TRBJ1-1 NA TRBV11-2 CASSITGEVGTEAFF TGTGCCAGCAGCATAACAGGGGAGGTGGGCACTGAAGCTTTCTTT
NA TRBJ1-6 NA TRBV5-1 CASSLGQNNSPLHF TGCGCCAGCAGCTTGGGGCAGAATAATTCACCCCTCCACTTT
TRBD1 TRBJ1-2 NA TRBV4-1 CASSIPGGANYGYTF TGCGCCAGCAGCATTCCAGGGGGAGCTAACTATGGCTACACCTTC
TRBD1 TRBJ1-1 NA TRBV28 CASRRDRGRNTEAFF TGTGCCAGCAGGCGGGACAGAGGCCGGAACACTGAAGCTTTCTTT
TRBD1 TRBJ1-1 once TRBV9 CASSGQPNTEAFF TGTGCCAGCTCGGGACAGCCGAACACTGAAGCTTTCTTT
TRBD1 TRBJ1-2 NA TRBV7-9 CASSPSTGQSRYGYTF TGTGCCAGCAGCCCGTCGACAGGGCAGTCTCGCTATGGCTACACCTTC
NA TRBJ1-1 NA TRBV7-8 CASSLVRRVAEAFF TGTGCCAGCAGCTTGGTTAGGAGGGTCGCTGAAGCTTTCTTT
NA TRBJ2-5 NA TRBV4-1 CASSPLSGTAETQYF TGCGCCAGCAGCCCCCTCAGCGGAACCGCGGAGACCCAGTACTTC
TRBD2 TRBJ2-3 NA TRBV5-1 CASSPRGGADTQYF TGCGCCAGCAGCCCGCGGGGGGGCGCAGATACGCAGTATTTT
TRBD1 TRBJ1-2 NA TRBV11-2 CASSPGTGYGYTF TGTGCCAGCAGCCCCGGGACAGGCTATGGCTACACCTTC
NA TRBJ2-3 NA TRBV30 CAWSSGFGHTDTQYF TGTGCCTGGAGTAGCGGTTTCGGGCATACAGATACGCAGTATTTT
NA TRBJ1-5 NA TRBV21-1 CASSKVEPLGNQPQHF TGTGCCAGCAGCAAAGTGGAGCCCCTGGGTAATCAGCCCCAGCATTTT
NA TRBJ2-5 NA TRBV10-3 CAIRPQGGSETQYF TGTGCCATCCGCCCCCAGGGGGGCTCAGAGACCCAGTACTTC